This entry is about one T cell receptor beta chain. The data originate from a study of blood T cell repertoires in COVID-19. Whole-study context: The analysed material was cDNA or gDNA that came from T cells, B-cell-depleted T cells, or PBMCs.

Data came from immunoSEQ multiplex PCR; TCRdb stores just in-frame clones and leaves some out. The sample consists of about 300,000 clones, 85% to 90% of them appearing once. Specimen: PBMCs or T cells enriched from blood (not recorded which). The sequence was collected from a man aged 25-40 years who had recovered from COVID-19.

Here the CDR3 DNA reads TGCGCCAGCAGCACCGGACAGGGGAACACCATATATTTT. It translates to CASSTGQGNTIYF. V gene TRBV5-1 combines with J gene TRBJ1-3, with TRBD1 identical over 9 bases. The germline CDR1 and CDR2 sequences are SGHRS and YFSETQ. Unmatched junction bases numbered 3, after V lost 4 bases and J lost 7 bases. The CDR3 consists of 13 residues.